Below, 19 T cell receptor beta chains from the same sample are listed, as sequenced in a study of shared clonotypes between healthy human individuals. TCRdb keeps only in-frame clones here, not all; method: immunoSEQ multiplex PCR. The table records 2 million or so clones, 95% of them present only once. The sequenced material came from naive CD4+ T cells sorted from blood. Subset in this sample: CD45RA+ positively selected. These receptors all come from a man between 18 and 29 years old in good health.

Details on this clone: The sample holds other DNA sequences that translate to the same CDR3. This rearrangement joins TRBV5-6 to TRBJ1-5; D is possibly TRBD1 (5 bases). This CDR3 has 15 residues. V was cut by 5 bases and J by 2 bases, with 14 bases left in between. Germline assignment: CDR1 SGHDT and CDR2 YYEEEE. The chain's CDR3 is CASSYGTGGNQPQHF. CDR3 DNA sequence: TGTGCCAGCAGTTATGGGACTGGCGGCAATCAGCCCCAGCATTTT.

This clone turned up a few times. The V call is TRBV13, the J call TRBJ1-2; D might be TRBD1 (6 bases). The CDR3 sequence is 15 residues long. CDR1 and CDR2 (germline): PRHDT, FYEKMQ (reference sequence). V was clipped by 0 bases and J by 8 bases, with 16 bases between them. The CDR3 DNA reads TGTGCCAGCAGCTTAGGCCTCCAGGGGTATGGAGGCTACACCTTC. Translation gives CASSLGLQGYGGYTF.

This chain links TRBV6-5 with TRBJ1-6; D is perhaps TRBD1 (5 bases). Deletions cut 7 bases from V and 7 bases from J, with 14 bases between. The length of the CDR3 is 14 residues. CDR1 is MNHEY and CDR2 is SVGAGI in the germline V gene. The CDR3 bases are TGTGCCAGCACTATGGGGACCGACAATTCACCCCTCCACTTT. Its translation: CASTMGTDNSPLHF.

The rearrangement links TRBV10-3 to TRBJ2-3; TRBD2 is a possible D gene (5 bases). V was clipped by 9 bases and J by 3 bases, with 10 bases between them. From germline, CDR1 is ENHRY and CDR2 SYGVKD. This CDR3 spans 12 amino acids. The CDR3 loop is CAIRSGTDTQYF. In DNA form, the CDR3 reads TGTGCCATTCGCTCGGGGACAGATACGCAGTATTTT.

This chain uses TRBV11-2 with TRBJ2-7; 7 bases map to TRBD1. Looked up from germline, CDR1 is SGHAT and CDR2 is FQNNGV. The CDR3 is made up of 14 amino acids. V gave up 5 bases and J gave up 12 bases; unmatched junction bases: 16. The CDR3, as DNA: TGTGCCAGCAGCCCCATACGGGATTGGGACAGACCGTACTTC. Translated: CASSPIRDWDRPYF. Looking up the rest from reference TRBV11-2 and TRBJ2-7 gives the full variable domain: EAGVAQSPRYKIIEKRQSVAFWCNPISGHATLYWYQQILGQGPKLLIQFQNNGVVDDSQLPKDRFSAERLKGVDSTLKIQPAKLEDSAVYLCASSPIRDWDRPYFGPGTRLTVT.

To note about this clone: This specimen includes other DNA sequences encoding the same CDR3. This chain links TRBV20-1 with TRBJ2-7; D gene uncertain. The length of the CDR3 is 11 residues. CDR1 and CDR2 from the germline V gene are DFQATT and SNEGSKA (reference sequence). The V end lost 3 bases, the J end lost 2 bases, and 5 bases lay between the germline ends. CDR3 nucleotide sequence: TGCAGTGCTAGCGACCCCTACGAGCAGTACTTC. Amino acid sequence: CSASDPYEQYF.

The CDR3 sequence: CASSSPRGFSYEQYF. The DNA of the CDR3 is TGTGCCAGCAGCTCGCCTCGGGGGTTCTCCTACGAGCAGTACTTC. The chain employs TRBV13 and TRBJ2-7; D may be TRBD2 (6 bases). The CDR3 has 15 amino acids. Trimming pared 4 bases from V and 0 bases from J, leaving 13 bases between. Germline lookup yields CDR1 PRHDT and CDR2 FYEKMQ (reference sequence).

This clone was picked up one time. The chain employs TRBV7-9 and TRBJ1-2; D is unresolved. This CDR3 comprises 13 residues. The V gene lost 4 bases and the J gene lost 0 bases, with 6 bases spanning the gap. Germline-derived CDR1 and CDR2 are SEHNR and FQNEAQ (reference sequence). The CDR3 spells CASSSDTNYGYTF. The CDR3, as DNA: TGTGCCAGCAGCTCGGATACTAACTATGGCTACACCTTC.

The chain uses TRBV9 and TRBJ2-4; 10 bases match TRBD2. This CDR3 region has 20 residues. Germline CDR1 and CDR2: SGDLS and YYNGEE. The trim removed 4 bases at V and 0 bases at J, leaving 16 bases unmatched. CDR3 in amino acids: CASSPTYGAGGTIAKNIQYF. The DNA of the CDR3 is TGTGCCAGCAGCCCCACCTACGGAGCGGGAGGGACCATAGCCAAAAACATTCAGTACTTC.

In regard to this clone: The sample carries other DNA sequences with the same CDR3. V and J are TRBV18 and TRBJ2-7; tentatively, D is TRBD2 (6 bases). This CDR3 spans 14 amino acids. Trimming took 6 bases from V and 2 from J, leaving 14 bases between them. Germline V gene sequence: CDR1 KGHSH, CDR2 LQKENI. The CDR3 reads CASSPGTETYEQYF. CDR3 nucleotide sequence: TGTGCCAGCTCCCCCGGGACTGAAACCTACGAGCAGTACTTC.

The chain links TRBV27 to TRBJ2-3; weak D call: TRBD2 (5 bases). The V and J ends lost 7 bases and 1 base respectively, with 18 bases between them. CDR3 length: 16 residues. CDR1 and CDR2 (germline): MNHEY, SMNVEV (reference sequence). The CDR3 loop reads CASTSVSGFRTDTQYF. CDR3 nucleotides: TGTGCCAGCACCTCTGTATCGGGGTTCCGCACAGATACGCAGTATTTT.

The chain links TRBV4-1 to TRBJ2-1; D not certain. This CDR3 is 12 amino acids long. Per germline, CDR1 MGHRA and CDR2 YSYEKL. V was shortened by 1 base and J by 8 bases, with 6 bases between the two germline ends. The CDR3 bases are TGCGCCAGCAGCCAAGTTTTGGATGAGCAGTTCTTC. Translated, it gives CASSQVLDEQFF.

The chain has TRBV5-1 and TRBJ2-5; TRBD2 matches at 10 bases. V dropped 3 bases and J dropped 4; count of bases not matched to a gene: 6. CDR1 and CDR2 (germline): SGHRS, YFSETQ. CDR3 length: 15 amino acids. CDR3 region: CASSSGLAARETQYF. The CDR3 DNA is TGCGCCAGCAGCTCCGGACTAGCGGCGAGAGAGACCCAGTACTTC.

The rearrangement links TRBV10-2 to TRBJ2-2; D uncertain. V shed 6 bases and J shed 1 base, with 12 bases lying between them. Germline loops: CDR1 WSHSY, CDR2 SAAADI. This CDR3 has 15 residues. CDR3 sequence reads: CASSRLIGNTGELFF. In nucleotides, the CDR3 is TGCGCCAGCAGCCGGTTAATCGGGAACACCGGGGAGCTGTTTTTT.

This chain joins TRBV19 and TRBJ2-1; 7 positions agree with TRBD2. The trim removed 4 bases at V and 9 bases at J, leaving 9 bases unmatched. Germline V gives CDR1 LNHDA, CDR2 SQIVND (reference sequence). This CDR3 is built from 14 residues. CDR3 region: CASSNQAGRPEQFF. CDR3 nucleotide sequence: TGTGCCAGTAGTAACCAAGCGGGGCGACCTGAGCAGTTCTTC.

The rearrangement links TRBV6-5 to TRBJ1-5; 8 bases map to TRBD1. Per the germline V gene, CDR1 is MNHEY and CDR2 is SVGAGI. V was clipped by 6 bases and J by 7 bases; unmatched bases: 11. This CDR3 is 15 amino acids long. The CDR3 loop is CASSRGQGRWQPQHF. The CDR3 region has the DNA TGTGCCAGCAGCCGTGGACAGGGTAGATGGCAGCCCCAGCATTTT.

This sequence joins TRBV5-4 and TRBJ1-1; unclear D gene. CDR1 is SGHNT, CDR2 YYREEE, per germline (reference sequence). There are 15 residues in the CDR3. With 4 bases removed from V and 1 base from J, the gap between germline ends came to 14 bases. The CDR3 reads CASSPAPRENTEAFF. In DNA, the CDR3 is TGTGCCAGCAGCCCCGCACCCCGAGAGAACACTGAAGCTTTCTTT.

The J gene is TRBJ1-2, the V gene TRBV28; 7 nucleotides line up with TRBD1. CDR1 is MDHEN, CDR2 SYDVKM, per germline. This CDR3 region has 13 residues. V lost 3 bases and J lost 3; bases outside the gene matches: 1. CDR3 DNA: TGTGCCAGCAGTTTTGGGACAGACTATGGCTACACCTTC. Amino acids: CASSFGTDYGYTF.

J is TRBJ1-2 and V is TRBV29-1, with D possibly being TRBD1 (6 bases). CDR1 is SQVTM, CDR2 ANQGSEA, per germline. There are 13 residues in the CDR3. The V gene lost 4 bases and the J gene lost 2 bases, with 11 bases spanning the gap. The CDR3: CSVASGQNYGYTF. The CDR3 region has the DNA TGCAGCGTTGCTTCCGGACAGAACTATGGCTACACCTTC.